Following are 19 T cell receptor beta chains from one sample sequenced in a study of blood T cell repertoires in COVID-19 (TCRdb year 2020). Libraries were built with the immunoSEQ multiplex PCR assay. TCRdb carries this immuneACCESS record with in-frame sequences only. Its versions omit some clonotypes, under half of them owing to an unresolved V gene in the studies checked, with the rest unexplained. This sample holds approximately 210,000 clones; roughly 79% were observed only once. The ten largest clonotypes hold approximately 9% of the sample. Sequencing was done on a sample of PBMCs or T cells enriched from blood (not recorded which). The source is a woman aged 50 to 60 with acute COVID-19.

The gene calls are TRBV7-2 and TRBJ2-1; 11 bases fit TRBD2. With 6 bases clipped from V and 5 bases from J, the junction kept 6 bases outside the gene matches. This CDR3 comprises 15 residues. From germline, CDR1 is SGHTA and CDR2 FQGNSA. CDR3 in amino acids: CASRITGLADNEQFF. CDR3 sequence (DNA): TGTGCCAGCAGGATTACGGGACTAGCGGACAATGAGCAGTTCTTC. Drawing the rest from reference TRBV7-2 and TRBJ2-1, the complete variable domain is GAGVSQSPSNKVTEKGKDVELRCDPISGHTALYWYRQSLGQGLEFLIYFQGNSAPDKSGLPSDRFSAERTGGSVSTLTIQRTQQEDSAVYLCASRITGLADNEQFFGPGTRLTVL.

V and J are TRBV28 and TRBJ1-1; D gene uncertain. CDR1 and CDR2 (germline): MDHEN, SYDVKM. Trimming stripped 4 bases from V and 5 bases from J, with 17 bases between. The length of the CDR3 is 15 residues. The CDR3 nucleotides are TGTGCCAGCAGTTCCCTCGGGAGGTTCCCTACTGAAGCTTTCTTT. This codes for CASSSLGRFPTEAFF.

This clone showed up many times. V and J are TRBV19 and TRBJ2-1; D is unclear. CDR1 and CDR2 (germline): LNHDA, SQIVND (reference sequence). The CDR3 is 17 residues long. Trimming shortened V by 3 bases and J by 0 bases, and 15 bases separated the two germline ends. For the CDR3, the DNA is TGTGCCAGTAGTATTTCTCTCTCACCCAGCTCCTACAATGAGCAGTTCTTC. This sequence encodes CASSISLSPSSYNEQFF.

This clone was detected only once. This chain joins TRBV2 and TRBJ2-7; TRBD1 agrees at 9 bases. The germline V gene encodes CDR1 SNHLY and CDR2 FYNNEI. This CDR3 has 15 amino acids. The V segment lost 2 bases and the J segment 1 base; nucleotides outside the gene matches: 3. DNA of the CDR3: TGTGCCAGCAGTGAATTGGGACAGGGTTCCTACGAGCAGTACTTC. Protein: CASSELGQGSYEQYF. Based on the CDR3 plus reference TRBV2 and TRBJ2-7, the full variable domain is EPEVTQTPSHQVTQMGQEVILRCVPISNHLYFYWYRQILGQKVEFLVSFYNNEISEKSEIFDDQFSVERPDGSNFTLKIRSTKLEDSAMYFCASSELGQGSYEQYFGPGTRLTVT.

This sequence joins TRBV28 and TRBJ2-7, with D possibly being TRBD1 (7 bases). This CDR3 contains 15 residues. Germline-derived CDR1 and CDR2 are MDHEN and SYDVKM. V was trimmed by 5 bases and J by 1 base, leaving 15 bases between them. CDR3 sequence: CASSSRGVASYEQYF. Written as DNA, the CDR3 is TGTGCCAGCAGTAGCAGGGGGGTGGCTTCCTACGAGCAGTACTTC.

This clone was observed once. The V gene is TRBV4-3, the J gene TRBJ2-7; 8 positions match TRBD2. Germline loops: CDR1 LGHNA, CDR2 YSLEER. V was clipped by 1 base and J by 3 bases; unmatched bases: 5. This CDR3 is 15 amino acids long. CDR3 in DNA: TGCGCCAGCAGCCAAGTATACGGGGGGGTCTACGAGCAGTACTTC. Its protein product is CASSQVYGGVYEQYF.

CDR3 loop: CASHFLVGGGSETQYF. As DNA, the CDR3 is TGTGCCAGCCATTTTTTAGTAGGGGGAGGGTCAGAGACCCAGTACTTC. This rearrangement joins TRBV7-8 to TRBJ2-5, with D possibly being TRBD2 (7 bases). Trimming pared 8 bases from V and 4 bases from J, leaving 23 bases between. The length of the CDR3 is 16 residues. CDR1 is SGHVS and CDR2 is FQNEAQ in the germline V gene.

This rearrangement joins TRBV5-1 to TRBJ2-2, with 11 bases matching TRBD1. The CDR3 has 17 amino acids. The V gene end was trimmed by 4 bases and the J gene end by 1 base; junction bases not matched to a gene: 6. CDR1 is SGHRS and CDR2 is YFSETQ in the germline V gene. The CDR3 coding sequence is TGCGCCAGCAGCCCCGGGGACAGGGGGAGGAACACCGGGGAGCTGTTTTTT. Translated, it gives CASSPGDRGRNTGELFF.

The sample holds a few counts of this clone. This sequence joins TRBV7-2 and TRBJ1-2, with D perhaps matching TRBD1 (6 bases). V shed 2 bases and J shed 1 base, with 14 bases lying between them. From germline, CDR1 is SGHTA and CDR2 FQGNSA. This CDR3 has 16 amino acids. The CDR3 reads CASSLLAGGHNYGYTF. The CDR3, as DNA: TGTGCCAGCAGCTTACTTGCGGGGGGCCATAACTATGGCTACACCTTC.

The J gene is TRBJ1-4, the V gene TRBV5-1; tentatively, D is TRBD1 (6 bases). Trimming took off 0 bases at V and 4 bases at J, with 10 bases between the two ends. CDR3 size: 15 residues. Germline V gene data show CDR1 as SGHRS and CDR2 as YFSETQ. For the CDR3, the DNA is TGCGCCAGCAGCTTGGGCGGACAGCTTAATGAAAAACTGTTTTTT. Encoded protein: CASSLGGQLNEKLFF.

The chain couples TRBV18 to TRBJ2-5; no reliable D call. CDR1 KGHSH and CDR2 LQKENI come from the germline V gene. The CDR3 extends over 14 amino acids. V dropped 4 bases and J dropped 2 bases, with 11 bases sitting between them. The CDR3 bases are TGTGCCAGCTCACAATTGACATCTCAAGAGACCCAGTACTTC. Its translation: CASSQLTSQETQYF.

This clone was recorded only once. The V call is TRBV6-6, the J call TRBJ1-5, with D perhaps TRBD1 (6 bases). CDR3 length: 14 residues. Trimming left V 9 bases short and J 1 base short, with 13 bases between. The V gene's germline CDR1 is MNHNY and CDR2 SVGAGI (reference sequence). The CDR3 region has the DNA TGTGCCAGTGGGAGCAGGGGAAGCAATCAGCCCCAGCATTTT. This translates into CASGSRGSNQPQHF.

The chain joins TRBV12-3 or TRBV12-4 to TRBJ2-5, with D possibly TRBD2 on 5 matching bases. CDR3 size: 13 residues. V lost 6 bases to trimming and J lost 1 base, with 9 bases between them. The CDR3 nucleotides read TGTGCCAGCAGCAGCGGCACCCAAGAGACCCAGTACTTC. It is translated as CASSSGTQETQYF.

The genes are TRBV4-1 and TRBJ2-4; perhaps TRBD2 as D (5 bases). Germline CDR1 and CDR2: MGHRA and YSYEKL. Trimming shortened V by 1 base and J by 6 bases, and 10 bases separated the two germline ends. The CDR3 contains 14 residues. The CDR3 reads CASSQAGWGNIQYF. In DNA form, the CDR3 reads TGCGCCAGCAGCCAAGCGGGGTGGGGAAACATTCAGTACTTC.

This clone was counted only a few times. V and J are TRBV24-1 and TRBJ1-6; D remains unclear. In germline, CDR1 is KGHDR, CDR2 SFDVKD. This CDR3 has 13 amino acids. The V end was cut by 4 bases, the J end by 6 bases, with 6 bases between. The DNA of the CDR3 is TGTGCCACCAGTGACCGAGGTAATTCACCCCTCCACTTT. It translates to CATSDRGNSPLHF.

The rearrangement uses TRBV4-1 and TRBJ2-1, with 7 bases identical to TRBD1. The trim removed 2 bases at V and 12 bases at J, leaving 10 bases unmatched. Germline assignment: CDR1 MGHRA and CDR2 YSYEKL. CDR3 length equals 14 residues. CDR3 nucleotide sequence: TGCGCCAGCAGCCAACCACCGATAAGACAGGGGCAGTTCTTC. It translates to CASSQPPIRQGQFF.

This chain uses TRBV10-3 with TRBJ1-5, with a weak D call TRBD1 (5 bases). Germline V lookup: CDR1 ENHRY, CDR2 SYGVKD. The V end was cut by 3 bases, the J end by 2 bases, with 5 bases between. CDR3 length equals 13 residues. In DNA form, the CDR3 reads TGTGCCATCAGTGACAGGGGCAATCAGCCCCAGCATTTT. Translated, it gives CAISDRGNQPQHF.

The J gene is TRBJ2-3, the V gene TRBV29-1; 9 bases are a match to TRBD2. The germline V gene encodes CDR1 SQVTM and CDR2 ANQGSEA. The CDR3 contains 14 residues. With 7 bases clipped from V and 4 bases from J, the junction kept 9 bases outside the gene matches. The CDR3 loop is CSAARGGGADTQYF. In DNA, the CDR3 is TGCAGCGCCGCAAGGGGCGGGGGGGCAGATACGCAGTATTTT.

This clone was counted between two and nine times. The chain joins TRBV7-2 to TRBJ1-5; 9 nucleotides agree with TRBD1. Germline CDR1 is SGHTA and CDR2 is FQGNSA. V shed 1 base, J shed 6 bases, and the junction held 4 bases outside the gene matches. The CDR3 loop spans 15 amino acids. CDR3 protein: CASSLDGTGIQPQHF. The CDR3 nucleotides are TGTGCCAGCAGCTTAGATGGGACAGGGATTCAGCCCCAGCATTTT.